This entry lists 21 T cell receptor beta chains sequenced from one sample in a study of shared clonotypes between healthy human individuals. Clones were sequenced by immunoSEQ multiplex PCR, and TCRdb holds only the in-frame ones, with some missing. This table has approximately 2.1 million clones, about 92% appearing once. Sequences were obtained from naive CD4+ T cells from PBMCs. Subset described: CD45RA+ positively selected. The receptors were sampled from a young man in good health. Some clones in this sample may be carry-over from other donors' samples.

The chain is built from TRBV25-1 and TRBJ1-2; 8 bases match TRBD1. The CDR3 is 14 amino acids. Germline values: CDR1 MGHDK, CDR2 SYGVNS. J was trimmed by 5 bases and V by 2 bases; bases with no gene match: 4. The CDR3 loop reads CASSETGTGYGYTF. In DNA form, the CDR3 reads TGTGCCAGCAGTGAAACCGGGACAGGTTATGGCTACACCTTC.

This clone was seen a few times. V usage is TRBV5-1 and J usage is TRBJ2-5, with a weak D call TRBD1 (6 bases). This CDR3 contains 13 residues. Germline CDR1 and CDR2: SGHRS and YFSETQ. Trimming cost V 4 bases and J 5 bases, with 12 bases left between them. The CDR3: CASSNNREETQYF. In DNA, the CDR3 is TGCGCCAGCAGCAACAACAGGGAGGAGACCCAGTACTTC.

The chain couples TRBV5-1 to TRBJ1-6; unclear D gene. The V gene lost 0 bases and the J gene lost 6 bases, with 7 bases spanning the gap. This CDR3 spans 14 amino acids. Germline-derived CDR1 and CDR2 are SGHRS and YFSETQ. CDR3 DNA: TGCGCCAGCAGCTTGGCCCCCAGTAATTCACCCCTCCACTTT. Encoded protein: CASSLAPSNSPLHF.

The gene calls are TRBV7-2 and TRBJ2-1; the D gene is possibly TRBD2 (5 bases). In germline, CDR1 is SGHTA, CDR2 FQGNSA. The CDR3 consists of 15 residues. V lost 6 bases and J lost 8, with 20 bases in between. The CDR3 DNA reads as TGTGCCAGCAGACGTAGCGCCGCCCGATGGGATGAGCAGTTCTTC. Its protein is CASRRSAARWDEQFF. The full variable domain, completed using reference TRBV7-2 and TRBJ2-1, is GAGVSQSPSNKVTEKGKDVELRCDPISGHTALYWYRQSLGQGLEFLIYFQGNSAPDKSGLPSDRFSAERTGGSVSTLTIQRTQQEDSAVYLCASRRSAARWDEQFFGPGTRLTVL.

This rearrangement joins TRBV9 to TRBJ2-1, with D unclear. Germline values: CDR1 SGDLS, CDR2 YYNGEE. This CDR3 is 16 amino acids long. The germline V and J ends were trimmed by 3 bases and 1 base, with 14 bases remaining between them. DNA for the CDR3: TGTGCCAGCAGCGGGCTTCTGGGGTCTTCCTACAATGAGCAGTTCTTC. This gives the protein CASSGLLGSSYNEQFF.

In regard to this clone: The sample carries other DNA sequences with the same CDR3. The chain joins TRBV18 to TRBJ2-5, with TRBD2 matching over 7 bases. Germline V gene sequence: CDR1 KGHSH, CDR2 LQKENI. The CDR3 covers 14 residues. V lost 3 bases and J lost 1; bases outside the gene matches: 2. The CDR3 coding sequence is TGTGCCAGCTCACCCACTAGCGCCCAAGAGACCCAGTACTTC. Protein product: CASSPTSAQETQYF.

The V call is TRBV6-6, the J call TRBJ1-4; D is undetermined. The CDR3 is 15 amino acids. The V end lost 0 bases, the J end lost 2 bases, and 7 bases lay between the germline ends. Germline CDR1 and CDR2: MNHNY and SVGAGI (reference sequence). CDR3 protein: CASSYSGVTNEKLFF. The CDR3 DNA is TGTGCCAGCAGTTACTCCGGGGTTACTAATGAAAAACTGTTTTTT.

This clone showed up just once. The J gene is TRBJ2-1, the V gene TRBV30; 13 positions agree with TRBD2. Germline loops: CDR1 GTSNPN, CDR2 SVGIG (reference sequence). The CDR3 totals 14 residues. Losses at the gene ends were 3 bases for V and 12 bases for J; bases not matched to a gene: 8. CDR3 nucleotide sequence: TGTGCCTGGAGACTAGCGGGAGGGCAGCGGGCGCAGTTCTTC. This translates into CAWRLAGGQRAQFF.

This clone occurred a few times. CDR3 DNA sequence: TGCGCCAGCAGCTTGGGGGAACAAGCCAACAATGAGCAGTTCTTC. Its protein product is CASSLGEQANNEQFF. The chain uses TRBV5-1 and TRBJ2-1, with D uncertain. V was shortened by 0 bases and J by 5 bases, with 12 bases between the two germline ends. The germline CDR1 and CDR2 sequences are SGHRS and YFSETQ. The length of the CDR3 is 15 residues.

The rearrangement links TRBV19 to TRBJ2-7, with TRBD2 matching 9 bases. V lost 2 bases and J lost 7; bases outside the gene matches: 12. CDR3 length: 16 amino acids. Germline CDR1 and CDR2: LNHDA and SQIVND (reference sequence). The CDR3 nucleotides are TGTGCCAGTAGTATATCGTCGGCTAGCGGGATGCGGGAGCAGTACTTC. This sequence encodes CASSISSASGMREQYF.

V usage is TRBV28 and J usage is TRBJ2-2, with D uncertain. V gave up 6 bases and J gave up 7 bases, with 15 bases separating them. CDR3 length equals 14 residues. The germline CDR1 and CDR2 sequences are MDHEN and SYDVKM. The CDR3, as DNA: TGTGCCAGCAGGTCTCTGAGGTTGAACGGGGAGCTGTTTTTT. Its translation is CASRSLRLNGELFF.

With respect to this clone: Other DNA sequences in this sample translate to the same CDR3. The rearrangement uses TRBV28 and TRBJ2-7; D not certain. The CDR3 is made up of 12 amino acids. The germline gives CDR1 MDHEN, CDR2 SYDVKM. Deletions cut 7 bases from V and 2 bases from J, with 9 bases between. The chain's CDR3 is CASKGDPYEQYF. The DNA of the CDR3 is TGTGCCAGCAAGGGCGATCCCTACGAGCAGTACTTC.

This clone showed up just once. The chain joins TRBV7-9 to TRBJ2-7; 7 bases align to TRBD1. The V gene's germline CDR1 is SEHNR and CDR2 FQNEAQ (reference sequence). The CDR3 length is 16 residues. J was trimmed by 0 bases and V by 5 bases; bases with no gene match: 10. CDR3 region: CASSIDRAPSSYEQYF. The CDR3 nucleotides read TGTGCCAGCAGCATCGACAGGGCTCCGAGCTCCTACGAGCAGTACTTC.

The CDR3 region is CASSRSGQLVYGYTF. In DNA form, the CDR3 reads TGTGCCAGCAGCCGCTCGGGACAGCTAGTCTATGGCTACACCTTC. The chain couples TRBV6-5 to TRBJ1-2; the match to TRBD1 covers 7 bases. V lost 6 bases, J lost 4 bases, and 11 bases stayed unmatched. The CDR3 totals 15 residues. Germline V gives CDR1 MNHEY, CDR2 SVGAGI.

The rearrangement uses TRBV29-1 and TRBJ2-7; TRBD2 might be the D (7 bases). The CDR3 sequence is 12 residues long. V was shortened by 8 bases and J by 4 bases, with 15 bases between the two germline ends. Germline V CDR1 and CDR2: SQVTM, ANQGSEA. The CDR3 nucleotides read TGCAGCTTTGGGGGGGCCGGGTACGAGCAGTACTTC. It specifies CSFGGAGYEQYF.

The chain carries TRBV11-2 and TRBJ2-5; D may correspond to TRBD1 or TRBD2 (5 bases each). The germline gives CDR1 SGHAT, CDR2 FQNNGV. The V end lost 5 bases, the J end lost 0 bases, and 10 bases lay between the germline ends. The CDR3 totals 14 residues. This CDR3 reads CASSRGPDQETQYF. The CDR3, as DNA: TGTGCCAGCAGCCGGGGACCGGACCAAGAGACCCAGTACTTC. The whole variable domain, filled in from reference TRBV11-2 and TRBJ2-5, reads EAGVAQSPRYKIIEKRQSVAFWCNPISGHATLYWYQQILGQGPKLLIQFQNNGVVDDSQLPKDRFSAERLKGVDSTLKIQPAKLEDSAVYLCASSRGPDQETQYFGPGTRLLVL.

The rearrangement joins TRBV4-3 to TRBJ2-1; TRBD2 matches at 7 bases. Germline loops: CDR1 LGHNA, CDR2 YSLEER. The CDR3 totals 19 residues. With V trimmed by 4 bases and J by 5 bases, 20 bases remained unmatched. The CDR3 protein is CASSPPRWDYTVIDNEQFF. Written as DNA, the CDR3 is TGCGCCAGCAGCCCCCCCAGGTGGGACTACACCGTAATAGACAATGAGCAGTTCTTC.

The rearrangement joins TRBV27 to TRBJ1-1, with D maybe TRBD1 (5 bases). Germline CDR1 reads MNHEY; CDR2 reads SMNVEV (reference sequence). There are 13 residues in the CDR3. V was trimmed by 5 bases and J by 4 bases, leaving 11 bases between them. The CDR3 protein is CASSQTAPTEAFF. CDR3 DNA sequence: TGTGCCAGCAGTCAGACAGCTCCCACTGAAGCTTTCTTT.

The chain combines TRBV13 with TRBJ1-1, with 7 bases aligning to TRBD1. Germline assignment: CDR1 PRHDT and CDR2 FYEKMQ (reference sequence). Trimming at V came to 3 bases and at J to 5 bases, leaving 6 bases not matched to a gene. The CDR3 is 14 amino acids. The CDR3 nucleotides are TGTGCCAGCAGCTTTGACAGGGAGGGGACTGAAGCTTTCTTT. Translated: CASSFDREGTEAFF.

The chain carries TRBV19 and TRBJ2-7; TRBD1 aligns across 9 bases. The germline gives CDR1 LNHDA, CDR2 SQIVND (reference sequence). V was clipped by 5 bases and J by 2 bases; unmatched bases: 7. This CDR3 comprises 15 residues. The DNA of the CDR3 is TGTGCCAGTAGTGACCAGGACAGGGGACCCTACGAGCAGTACTTC. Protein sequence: CASSDQDRGPYEQYF.

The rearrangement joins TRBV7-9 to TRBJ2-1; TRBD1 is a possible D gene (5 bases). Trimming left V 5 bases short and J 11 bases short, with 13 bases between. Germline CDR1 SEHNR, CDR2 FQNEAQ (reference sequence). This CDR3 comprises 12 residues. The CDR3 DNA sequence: TGTGCCAGCAGCCCGGACACCCGCCAGCAGTTCTTC. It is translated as CASSPDTRQQFF.